The sequence of this T cell receptor beta chain was determined in a study of blood T cells in healthy people across ages. Findings of the study overall: Nothing was known about donor CMV status, and this possibly confounded expanded clonotype changes. PBMC samples, being unsorted, prevented any conclusive comparison of naive and antigen-experienced cells.

Concerning this clonotype itself: Its target is unknown.

The authors ran a second PCR of roughly 7 to 11 cycles using a sample-barcoded 5' primer and a J-beta primer mix. Carrying 12 random nucleotides, a template-switch adaptor labeled each individual cDNA molecule. TCRdb reanalysed the 5' RACE reads using MiXCR and keeps one entry per CDR3 protein. The table shows over 1.5 million distinct CDR3 sequences, with 40% to 55% occurring only once. Donors gave around 10 milliliters of peripheral blood apiece. The specimen was blood. The source of this sequence is a woman aged 40 to 50 in good health.

CDR3: CASGTGTGAFF. The DNA for the CDR3 is TGTGCTAGTGGTACCGGGACAGGTGCTTTCTTT. The rearrangement joins TRBV12-5 to TRBJ1-1; 8 bases agree with TRBD1. V shed 5 bases and J 11 bases; nucleotides not matched to a gene: 4. The V gene's germline CDR1 is LGHNT and CDR2 FRNRAP. CDR3 length: 11 residues.